The 29 T cell receptor beta chains below all came from one sample that was sequenced in a study of blood T cell repertoires in COVID-19. Assay used: immunoSEQ multiplex PCR; TCRdb lists only in-frame clones, some missing. This table holds 150,000 to 200,000 clones, around 86% found once. What was sequenced was peripheral blood. These receptors were collected from a woman aged 70 to 79 with COVID-19, enrolled during active disease.

The chain is built from TRBV4-3 and TRBJ2-4, with unresolved D. Trimming took 0 bases from V and 5 from J, leaving 11 bases between them. The germline V gene has CDR1 LGHNA and CDR2 YSLEER. This CDR3 comprises 15 residues. The CDR3 DNA follows: TGCGCCAGCAGCCAAGATATGGCCAAAGAAAACATTCAGTACTTC. Translation: CASSQDMAKENIQYF.

The chain carries TRBV18 and TRBJ2-2; tentative D call: TRBD1 (6 bases). The CDR3 length is 14 residues. Germline V gene lookup returns CDR1 KGHSH and CDR2 LQKENI. Trimming left V 5 bases short and J 0 bases short, with 7 bases between. The CDR3 DNA reads as TGTGCCAGCTCAGGACAGACGAACACCGGGGAGCTGTTTTTT. Translation gives CASSGQTNTGELFF. Full variable domain (remainder filled in from reference TRBV18 and TRBJ2-2): NAGVMQNPRHLVRRRGQEARLRCSPMKGHSHVYWYRQLPEEGLKFMVYLQKENIIDESGMPKERFSAEFPKEGPSILRIQQVVRGDSAAYFCASSGQTNTGELFFGEGSRLTVL.

The gene calls are TRBV20-1 and TRBJ1-2; D remains unclear. The CDR3 is made up of 10 amino acids. V was trimmed by 2 bases and J by 9 bases, leaving 7 bases between them. The germline gives CDR1 DFQATT, CDR2 SNEGSKA (reference sequence). For the CDR3, the DNA is TGCAGTGCTAGATGGACTAGCTACACCTTC. This codes for CSARWTSYTF.

The chain carries TRBV7-2 and TRBJ2-2, with 7 bases matching TRBD2. The CDR3 consists of 16 residues. From germline, CDR1 is SGHTA and CDR2 FQGNSA. Trimming cost V 1 base and J 1 base; bases outside gene matches: 3. The CDR3 region is CASSLVPSGNTGELFF. The CDR3 DNA is TGTGCCAGCAGCTTAGTTCCTAGCGGGAACACCGGGGAGCTGTTTTTT. The full variable domain, in which reference TRBV7-2 and TRBJ2-2 provide the parts outside the CDR3, is GAGVSQSPSNKVTEKGKDVELRCDPISGHTALYWYRQSLGQGLEFLIYFQGNSAPDKSGLPSDRFSAERTGGSVSTLTIQRTQQEDSAVYLCASSLVPSGNTGELFFGEGSRLTVL.

This clone appeared a few times. V usage is TRBV7-9 and J usage is TRBJ2-1; D unresolved. Germline lookup yields CDR1 SEHNR and CDR2 FQNEAQ (reference sequence). This CDR3 is built from 11 residues. Trimming shortened V by 3 bases and J by 9 bases, and 6 bases separated the two germline ends. CDR3 bases: TGTGCCAGCAGCTTGATGAGTGAGCAGTTCTTC. This encodes CASSLMSEQFF.

The chain joins TRBV5-6 to TRBJ2-1; 9 nucleotides align to TRBD2. Germline V gene sequence: CDR1 SGHDT, CDR2 YYEEEE. V lost 4 bases, J lost 4 bases, and 6 bases stayed unmatched. There are 15 residues in the CDR3. The CDR3 is CASSPPGLAYNEQFF. The CDR3 nucleotides read TGTGCCAGCAGCCCTCCGGGACTAGCATACAATGAGCAGTTCTTC.

V usage is TRBV3-1 (or the pseudogene TRBV3-2) and J usage is TRBJ1-2, with D possibly matching TRBD1 (5 bases). Germline loops: CDR1 LGHDT, CDR2 YNNKEL (reference sequence). The CDR3 is 14 residues long. The V and J ends lost 5 bases and 4 bases respectively, with 14 bases between them. This chain's CDR3 is CASSDGGIFYGYTF. The CDR3 bases are TGTGCCAGCAGCGATGGGGGGATTTTCTATGGCTACACCTTC.

The rearrangement joins TRBV14 to TRBJ2-1, with 7 bases that match TRBD2. CDR1 and CDR2 from the germline V gene are SGHDN and FVKESK. This CDR3 is 16 amino acids long. V lost 1 base, J lost 6 bases, and 9 bases stayed unmatched. CDR3 sequence reads: CASSQVPAGRGNEQFF. As DNA, the CDR3 is TGTGCCAGCAGCCAAGTTCCAGCGGGAAGGGGCAATGAGCAGTTCTTC.

The rearrangement uses TRBV28 and TRBJ1-5; no reliable D call. This CDR3 region has 14 residues. The germline V gene has CDR1 MDHEN and CDR2 SYDVKM. V lost 4 bases and J lost 2, with 9 bases in between. As DNA, the CDR3 is TGTGCCAGCAGTTCCAGAATGCGCAATCAGCCCCAGCATTTT. Translation: CASSSRMRNQPQHF.

V usage is TRBV2 and J usage is TRBJ2-1; 9 bases match TRBD2. CDR1 SNHLY and CDR2 FYNNEI come from the germline V gene. The CDR3 runs to 14 residues. J was trimmed by 9 bases and V by 4 bases; bases with no gene match: 7. CDR3 residues: CASSVSSGGSEQFF. CDR3 in DNA: TGTGCCAGCAGTGTGAGTAGCGGGGGTTCTGAGCAGTTCTTC. The whole variable domain, remainder taken from reference TRBV2 and TRBJ2-1, is EPEVTQTPSHQVTQMGQEVILRCVPISNHLYFYWYRQILGQKVEFLVSFYNNEISEKSEIFDDQFSVERPDGSNFTLKIRSTKLEDSAMYFCASSVSSGGSEQFFGPGTRLTVL.

This chain connects TRBV11-2 to TRBJ2-1; possible D gene TRBD1, 5 bases. Germline V gives CDR1 SGHAT, CDR2 FQNNGV. V lost 5 bases and J 7 bases, leaving 12 bases between the germline ends. The CDR3 covers 13 residues. The CDR3: CASSRLQGNEQFF. CDR3 DNA: TGTGCCAGCAGCCGCCTTCAGGGAAATGAGCAGTTCTTC.

The chain employs TRBV3-1 (or the pseudogene TRBV3-2) and TRBJ1-2; D gene unclear. This CDR3 spans 14 amino acids. CDR1 is LGHDT, CDR2 YNNKEL, per germline (reference sequence). V lost 3 bases to trimming and J lost 0 bases, with 8 bases between them. The CDR3 coding sequence is TGTGCCAGCAGCCAGAGGGTAGCTAACTATGGCTACACCTTC. Translating gives CASSQRVANYGYTF.

The rearrangement links TRBV9 to TRBJ1-2, with D unresolved. Germline V gene lookup returns CDR1 SGDLS and CDR2 YYNGEE. The germline V and J ends were trimmed by 1 base and 4 bases, with 8 bases remaining between them. The CDR3 contains 13 residues. The CDR3 sequence is CASSVSGSYGYTF. CDR3 in DNA: TGTGCCAGCAGCGTAAGCGGCAGCTATGGCTACACCTTC. The complete variable domain, with remaining parts taken from reference TRBV9 and TRBJ1-2, reads DSGVTQTPKHLITATGQRVTLRCSPRSGDLSVYWYQQSLDQGLQFLIQYYNGEERAKGNILERFSAQQFPDLHSELNLSSLELGDSALYFCASSVSGSYGYTFGSGTRLTVV.

In its sample, this clone was seen once. An end of the junction does not agree with germline; a read error may underlie this. V and J are TRBV6-1 and TRBJ2-7; 12 nucleotides align to TRBD2. The CDR3 is 17 amino acids. The germline V gene encodes CDR1 MNHNS and CDR2 SASEGT. CDR3 coding DNA: TGTGCCAGCAGGGAAGCCGGACTAGCGGGGAATTACTACGAGCAGTACTTC. This codes for CASREAGLAGNYYEQYF.

J is TRBJ2-7 and V is TRBV11-3; D is uncertain. Trimming took off 4 bases at V and 6 bases at J, with 19 bases between the two ends. The V gene's germline CDR1 is SGHNT and CDR2 YENEEA. CDR3 length: 15 residues. As DNA, the CDR3 is TGTGCCAGCAGCTCACGGCTAGATTGGGTTGTCGAGCAGTACTTC. The encoded protein is CASSSRLDWVVEQYF.

This clone appeared a few times. The chain has TRBV6-5 and TRBJ1-1; D perhaps matches TRBD1 (6 bases). The germline V gene encodes CDR1 MNHEY and CDR2 SVGAGI. Trimming removed 7 bases at V and 8 bases at J, with 14 bases between. The CDR3 contains 12 residues. CDR3 DNA sequence: TGTGCCAGCACCTCTCCGAGGGGGGAAGCTTTCTTT. This translates into CASTSPRGEAFF.

This clone has just a few counts. V is TRBV9 and J is TRBJ2-7; D might be TRBD2 (5 bases). Trimming left V 0 bases short and J 7 bases short, with 11 bases between. Per the germline V gene, CDR1 is SGDLS and CDR2 is YYNGEE. CDR3 size: 13 residues. This CDR3 reads CASSVVSGLEQYF. CDR3 DNA: TGTGCCAGCAGCGTAGTTTCCGGACTGGAGCAGTACTTC.

The chain links TRBV11-3 to TRBJ2-1; 9 nucleotides align to TRBD2. The CDR3 consists of 14 residues. The germline gives CDR1 SGHNT, CDR2 YENEEA. V lost 4 bases to trimming and J lost 9 bases; unmatched junction nucleotides: 7. CDR3 loop: CASSSVAGVGEQFF. The CDR3 bases are TGTGCCAGCAGCTCAGTAGCGGGAGTGGGTGAGCAGTTCTTC.

The genes are TRBV10-2 and TRBJ2-7, with D possibly TRBD2 on 5 matching bases. Germline V gives CDR1 WSHSY, CDR2 SAAADI. The CDR3 totals 13 residues. The ends were cut back, 7 bases at V and 0 bases at J, with 10 bases in the middle. The CDR3 here is CASTQRSSYEQYF. CDR3 DNA sequence: TGCGCCAGCACACAGCGGAGCTCCTACGAGCAGTACTTC.

V is TRBV19 and J is TRBJ1-5; TRBD1 aligns across 7 bases. This CDR3 region has 14 residues. Trimming removed 5 bases from V and 6 bases from J; junction bases left unmatched: 7. CDR1 LNHDA and CDR2 SQIVND come from the germline V gene (reference sequence). CDR3 loop: CASSRDRAVQPQHF. The CDR3 DNA reads as TGTGCCAGTAGTCGCGACAGGGCGGTTCAGCCCCAGCATTTT.

In DNA form, the CDR3 reads TGTGCCAGCAGTTGGGACAGCTCTGGGGCCAACGTCCTGACTTTC. Translating it yields CASSWDSSGANVLTF. The chain combines TRBV6-5 with TRBJ2-6; 7 bases are a match to TRBD1. The J segment lost 0 bases and the V segment lost 4 bases, leaving 0 bases of the junction unmatched. Germline-derived CDR1 and CDR2 are MNHEY and SVGAGI. The CDR3 runs 15 residues.

CDR3 nucleotides: TGTGCCAGCAGCTATGGGACAGGGGGCGCAAACTATGGCTACACCTTC. Amino acids: CASSYGTGGANYGYTF. This rearrangement joins TRBV5-4 to TRBJ1-2; 12 bases are shared with TRBD1. This CDR3 spans 16 amino acids. The germline V gene has CDR1 SGHNT and CDR2 YYREEE (reference sequence). The V gene end was trimmed by 3 bases and the J gene end by 2 bases; junction bases not matched to a gene: 5.

The chain couples TRBV27 to TRBJ2-1, with D tentatively TRBD1 (6 bases). This CDR3 has 15 residues. Trimming took off 7 bases at V and 3 bases at J, with 16 bases between the two ends. The germline CDR1 and CDR2 sequences are MNHEY and SMNVEV (reference sequence). In DNA form, the CDR3 reads TGTGCCAGCAAGGCACAGGGCATTAACTACAATGAGCAGTTCTTC. As protein: CASKAQGINYNEQFF.

The chain combines TRBV7-2 with TRBJ1-1; D gene ambiguous. CDR3 size: 14 residues. V lost 1 base to trimming and J lost 0 bases, with 6 bases between them. The germline V gene has CDR1 SGHTA and CDR2 FQGNSA. The CDR3 loop reads CASSLGQMNTEAFF. The CDR3 DNA is TGTGCCAGCAGCTTAGGGCAGATGAACACTGAAGCTTTCTTT.

V is TRBV15 and J is TRBJ2-7, with TRBD2 as a possible D gene (5 bases). Germline CDR1 and CDR2: LNHNV and YYDKDF (reference sequence). Between the trimmed V and J ends, which lost 0 bases and 6 bases, there was a span of 6 bases. The CDR3 length is 12 residues. The CDR3: CATSRDGVEQYF. The CDR3 DNA follows: TGTGCCACCAGCAGAGACGGGGTCGAGCAGTACTTC. Looking up the rest from reference TRBV15 and TRBJ2-7 gives the full variable domain: DAMVIQNPRYQVTQFGKPVTLSCSQTLNHNVMYWYQQKSSQAPKLLFHYYDKDFNNEADTPDNFQSRRPNTSFCFLDIRSPGLGDTAMYLCATSRDGVEQYFGPGTRLTVT.

The V and J genes are TRBV5-5 and TRBJ1-2; TRBD1 matches 9 bases. Germline lookup yields CDR1 SGHKS and CDR2 YYEKEE (reference sequence). CDR3 length: 18 residues. Germline trimming cut 3 bases from V and 5 bases from J; bases unmatched to any gene: 17. The CDR3: CASSSQQGASPSIYGYTF. The CDR3 DNA reads TGTGCCAGCAGCTCCCAACAGGGGGCGTCCCCTTCGATTTATGGCTACACCTTC.

As DNA, the CDR3 is TGTGCCAGCAGTGAGGACAGGGGGCCAAGGGGGCAGTACTTC. It specifies CASSEDRGPRGQYF. This chain joins TRBV2 and TRBJ2-7; 11 bases are shared with TRBD1. The CDR3 extends over 14 amino acids. Germline loops: CDR1 SNHLY, CDR2 FYNNEI. J gave up 9 bases and V 3 bases, and 7 bases lay outside the gene matches.

This clone was counted only a few times. V gene TRBV10-2 combines with J gene TRBJ2-5; D is possibly TRBD2 (5 bases). This CDR3 region has 13 residues. From germline, CDR1 is WSHSY and CDR2 SAAADI. Trimming stripped 2 bases from V and 4 bases from J, with 8 bases between. DNA for the CDR3: TGCGCCAGCAGTGAGGCCAGCGGAGAGACCCAGTACTTC. Translated: CASSEASGETQYF.

The chain recombines TRBV3-1 (or the pseudogene TRBV3-2) with TRBJ1-5; perhaps TRBD1 as D (5 bases). The CDR3 sequence is 14 residues long. The V gene lost 1 base and the J gene lost 6 bases, with 10 bases spanning the gap. In germline, CDR1 is LGHDT, CDR2 YNNKEL (reference sequence). The chain's CDR3 is CASSQGQGVQPQHF. For the CDR3, the DNA is TGTGCCAGCAGCCAAGGGCAGGGTGTTCAGCCCCAGCATTTT.